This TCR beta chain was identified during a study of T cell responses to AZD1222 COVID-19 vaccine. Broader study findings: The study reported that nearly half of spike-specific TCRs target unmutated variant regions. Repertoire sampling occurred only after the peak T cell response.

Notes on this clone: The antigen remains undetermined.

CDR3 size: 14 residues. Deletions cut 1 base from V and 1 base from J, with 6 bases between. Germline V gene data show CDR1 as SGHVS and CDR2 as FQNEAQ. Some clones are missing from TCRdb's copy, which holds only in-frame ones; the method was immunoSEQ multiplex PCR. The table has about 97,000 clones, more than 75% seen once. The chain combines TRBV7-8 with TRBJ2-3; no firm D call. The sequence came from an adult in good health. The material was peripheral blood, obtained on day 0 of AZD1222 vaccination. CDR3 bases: TGTGCCAGCAGCTTAGAACTCGGCACAGATACGCAGTATTTT. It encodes CASSLELGTDTQYF.